This record looks at one TCR beta chain sequence and its context. This entry belongs to a study of blood T cells in healthy people across ages. Next came a second PCR, run for roughly 7 to 12 cycles, which used a sample-barcoded 5' primer along with a J-beta primer mix. In TCRdb, the 5' RACE reads were re-called with MiXCR into one record per CDR3 protein. The sample lists over 700,000 distinct CDR3 sequences; 20% to 25% were seen once. V lost 6 bases, J lost 5 bases, and 13 bases lay in between. The CDR3 length is 12 residues. From germline, CDR1 is SQVTM and CDR2 ANQGSEA. This same sample was also taken into another study, of T cells of mothers and their children.

V usage is TRBV29-1 and J usage is TRBJ2-5; D is unresolved. This receptor was obtained from a boy aged 10-17 years in good health. The source material was blood. The CDR3 loop reads CSVGDWGETQYF. CDR3 DNA: TGCAGCGTCGGTGACTGGGGTGAGACCCAGTACTTC. Together with reference TRBV29-1 and TRBJ2-5, the CDR3 gives the full variable domain: SAVISQKPSRDICQRGTSLTIQCQVDSQVTMMFWYRQQPGQSLTLIATANQGSEATYESGFVIDKFPISRPNLTFSTLTVSNMSPEDSSIYLCSVGDWGETQYFGPGTRLLVL.